Shown below are 27 T cell receptor beta chains from a single sample sequenced in a study of response to subunit inactivated influenza vaccine. TCRdb passed the RT-PCR reads through MiXCR, listing each CDR3 protein once. The sample shows hundreds of thousands of distinct CDR3 sequences, 10% to 15% of them seen only once. The sequencing used PBMCs from blood, collected 45 days after vaccination. Every receptor here comes from a man in his fifties who received an inactivated influenza vaccine.

This clonotype was seen only a few times. CDR3 nucleotides: TGCGCCAGCAGCCAAGCGACAGTTGTAAATTCACCCCTCCACTTT. This codes for CASSQATVVNSPLHF. This chain links TRBV4-3 with TRBJ1-6; D perhaps matches TRBD1 (5 bases). CDR1 LGHNA and CDR2 YSLEER come from the germline V gene. CDR3 length equals 15 residues. V dropped 1 base and J dropped 7 bases, with 11 bases sitting between them.

This chain joins TRBV7-2 and TRBJ2-3; D is possibly TRBD2 (5 bases). Germline CDR1 and CDR2: SGHTA and FQGNSA. With 4 bases removed from V and 11 bases from J, the gap between germline ends came to 19 bases. The CDR3 covers 14 residues. CDR3 protein: CASSSGRTGIMQYF. The CDR3 DNA is TGTGCCAGCAGCTCAGGCCGGACTGGGATCATGCAGTATTTT.

The chain has TRBV7-2 and TRBJ1-1; 10 nucleotides line up with TRBD1. CDR3 size: 16 residues. The J segment lost 1 base and the V segment lost 2 bases, leaving 4 bases of the junction unmatched. Germline V gives CDR1 SGHTA, CDR2 FQGNSA. CDR3 residues: CASSLRQGARNTEAFF. The DNA for the CDR3 is TGTGCCAGCAGCTTAAGACAGGGGGCGCGGAACACTGAAGCTTTCTTT.

This clonotype was counted at least ten times. Written as DNA, the CDR3 is TGCGCCAGCAGCTTGGGTGCCAGCAGAGGGGAGACCCAGTACTTC. As protein: CASSLGASRGETQYF. The gene calls are TRBV5-1 and TRBJ2-5; D possibly corresponds to TRBD2 (5 bases). This CDR3 has 15 amino acids. Germline V lookup: CDR1 SGHRS, CDR2 YFSETQ. V lost 0 bases and J lost 5, with 14 bases in between.

V gene TRBV2 combines with J gene TRBJ2-3, with TRBD2 matching 12 bases. The junction had 13 bases not matched to a gene; V was cut back by 3 bases and J by 3 bases. The length of the CDR3 is 19 residues. Germline assignment: CDR1 SNHLY and CDR2 FYNNEI. In DNA, the CDR3 is TGTGCCAGCAGTGATCTTGGGAAGACTAGCGGGGGAAATACAGATACGCAGTATTTT. Translated: CASSDLGKTSGGNTDTQYF.

The CDR3: CASRSQGWLMNTEAFF. DNA for the CDR3: TGTGCCAGCAGATCCCAGGGTTGGCTTATGAACACTGAAGCTTTCTTT. The chain couples TRBV7-2 to TRBJ1-1; maybe TRBD1 (5 bases). V was cut by 6 bases and J by 0 bases, with 17 bases left in between. CDR1 is SGHTA, CDR2 FQGNSA, per germline. The CDR3 covers 16 residues.

This clonotype has ten or more counts. The rearrangement joins TRBV12-3 or TRBV12-4 to TRBJ2-3, with 11 bases identical to TRBD1. The CDR3 consists of 16 residues. Losses at the gene ends were 5 bases for V and 7 bases for J; bases not matched to a gene: 11. The CDR3 nucleotides are TGTGCCAGCAGTCCCTGGACAGGGGGCTTTGATAATACGCAGTATTTT. Protein: CASSPWTGGFDNTQYF.

The chain uses TRBV2 and TRBJ2-1; tentatively, D is TRBD1 (5 bases). V was shortened by 6 bases and J by 4 bases, with 7 bases between the two germline ends. Per germline, CDR1 SNHLY and CDR2 FYNNEI. The CDR3 extends over 12 amino acids. The CDR3 loop reads CASRRQYNEQFF. The CDR3 DNA is TGTGCCAGCAGGCGACAGTACAATGAGCAGTTCTTC.

The genes are TRBV15 and TRBJ2-3; no clear D. The germline V and J ends were trimmed by 0 bases and 2 bases, with 9 bases remaining between them. CDR1 and CDR2 (germline): LNHNV, YYDKDF (reference sequence). The CDR3 is 15 residues long. The CDR3 sequence is CATSRERVATDTQYF. The CDR3 bases are TGTGCCACCAGCAGAGAACGTGTAGCCACAGATACGCAGTATTTT.

This clonotype was recorded many times. The chain couples TRBV3-1 to TRBJ2-7; D remains unclear. Trimming stripped 0 bases from V and 2 bases from J, with 8 bases between. The CDR3 consists of 14 residues. Germline CDR1 LGHDT, CDR2 YNNKEL (reference sequence). The CDR3 DNA sequence: TGTGCCAGCAGCCAAGATCCTTATACCTACGAGCAGTACTTC. Amino acids: CASSQDPYTYEQYF.

The chain couples TRBV19 to TRBJ2-5; the D call may be TRBD1 or TRBD2 (5 bases each). CDR3 length: 13 amino acids. Trimming stripped 7 bases from V and 5 bases from J, with 14 bases between. Germline V lookup: CDR1 LNHDA, CDR2 SQIVND (reference sequence). The CDR3 bases are TGTGCCAGTATGGGGGTCAGTGTGGAGACCCAGTACTTC. Translating gives CASMGVSVETQYF.

The genes are TRBV10-3 and TRBJ2-3; possibly TRBD2 for D (5 bases). This CDR3 has 15 amino acids. Germline CDR1 is ENHRY and CDR2 is SYGVKD. Trimming shortened V by 6 bases and J by 0 bases, and 13 bases separated the two germline ends. The CDR3 nucleotides read TGTGCCATCAGGGCTAGCAAGGGTAGCACAGATACGCAGTATTTT. This gives the protein CAIRASKGSTDTQYF.

The chain combines TRBV20-1 with TRBJ1-1, with D maybe TRBD1 (6 bases). V lost 6 bases and J lost 1, with 12 bases in between. The CDR3 consists of 13 residues. The V gene's germline CDR1 is DFQATT and CDR2 SNEGSKA (reference sequence). CDR3 residues: CSAHRAGNTEAFF. The CDR3 nucleotides read TGCAGTGCGCACAGGGCGGGGAACACTGAAGCTTTCTTT.

This clonotype was counted between two and nine times. The chain uses TRBV15 and TRBJ1-5, with 7 bases identical to TRBD1. CDR1 is LNHNV, CDR2 YYDKDF, per germline (reference sequence). Trimming removed 5 bases from V and 5 bases from J; junction bases left unmatched: 3. There are 13 residues in the CDR3. In DNA form, the CDR3 reads TGTGCCACCAGCCTCGACAGGGATCAGCCCCAGCATTTT. It encodes CATSLDRDQPQHF.

This clonotype was observed many times. The rearrangement links TRBV4-3 to TRBJ1-5, with D unresolved. The length of the CDR3 is 15 residues. The V gene lost 5 bases and the J gene lost 7 bases, with 18 bases spanning the gap. CDR1 is LGHNA and CDR2 is YSLEER in the germline V gene. CDR3 region: CASSVGVRGGQPQHF. The CDR3 DNA sequence: TGCGCCAGCAGCGTCGGAGTGCGGGGTGGGCAGCCCCAGCATTTT.

This clonotype was detected many times. As DNA, the CDR3 is TGTGCCTGGAATCTGGGGGGCGGTGAGCAGTTCTTC. Translation: CAWNLGGGEQFF. This rearrangement joins TRBV30 to TRBJ2-1, with D perhaps TRBD1 or TRBD2 (6 bases each). V gave up 4 bases and J gave up 9 bases, with 13 bases separating them. The germline gives CDR1 GTSNPN, CDR2 SVGIG (reference sequence). The CDR3 runs 12 residues. The entire variable domain, with the rest obtained from reference TRBV30 and TRBJ2-1, is as follows: SQTIHQWPATLVQPVGSPLSLECTVEGTSNPNLYWYRQAAGRGLQLLFYSVGIGQISSEVPQNLSASRPQDRQFILSSKKLLLSDSGFYLCAWNLGGGEQFFGPGTRLTVL.

In its sample, this clonotype was seen a few times. The CDR3 DNA reads TGTGCCTCGGCCTCACAGGATAATTCACCCCTCCACTTT. It codes for CASASQDNSPLHF. The chain is built from TRBV7-2 and TRBJ1-6, with D possibly TRBD1 on 5 matching bases. V lost 11 bases and J lost 5, with 13 bases in between. Looked up from germline, CDR1 is SGHTA and CDR2 is FQGNSA. This CDR3 spans 13 amino acids. Filled out from reference TRBV7-2 and TRBJ1-6, the complete variable domain reads GAGVSQSPSNKVTEKGKDVELRCDPISGHTALYWYRQSLGQGLEFLIYFQGNSAPDKSGLPSDRFSAERTGGSVSTLTIQRTQQEDSAVYLCASASQDNSPLHFGNGTRLTVT.

This clonotype has a single count. The chain carries TRBV28 and TRBJ2-6; tentative D call: TRBD2 (6 bases). V was clipped by 7 bases and J by 6 bases, with 13 bases between them. The CDR3 has 14 amino acids. Germline loops: CDR1 MDHEN, CDR2 SYDVKM. The CDR3 loop is CASKSGHVANVLTF. DNA of the CDR3: TGTGCCAGCAAAAGCGGGCACGTGGCCAACGTCCTGACTTTC.

This clonotype was counted at least ten times. This chain links TRBV7-2 with TRBJ2-2, with D unresolved. The CDR3 spans 15 residues. Trimming shortened V by 2 bases and J by 2 bases, and 9 bases separated the two germline ends. Germline V lookup: CDR1 SGHTA, CDR2 FQGNSA. The CDR3 DNA is TGTGCCAGCAGCTTAAGAAGCCGCAACACCGGGGAGCTGTTTTTT. This codes for CASSLRSRNTGELFF.

This chain uses TRBV2 with TRBJ2-1; unclear D gene. The germline V gene encodes CDR1 SNHLY and CDR2 FYNNEI. V shed 8 bases and J shed 7 bases, with 15 bases lying between them. This CDR3 has 13 amino acids. The CDR3, as DNA: TGTGCCAGCGCCTCATTCCAGCTTAATGAGCAGTTCTTC. This codes for CASASFQLNEQFF.

This clonotype has only a few counts. CDR3 nucleotide sequence: TGCAGCGTCCAAAAGGGGGGAACAGATACGCAGTATTTT. Its protein product is CSVQKGGTDTQYF. The chain links TRBV29-1 to TRBJ2-3, with D perhaps assigned TRBD1 or TRBD2 (6 bases each). V lost 6 bases and J lost 3, with 13 bases in between. CDR1 and CDR2 (germline): SQVTM, ANQGSEA. This CDR3 spans 13 amino acids.

This chain connects TRBV4-3 to TRBJ1-5; D gene unclear. The CDR3 covers 15 residues. The germline V gene encodes CDR1 LGHNA and CDR2 YSLEER. The ends were cut back, 0 bases at V and 5 bases at J, with 11 bases in the middle. CDR3 in amino acids: CASSQDERAYQPQHF. CDR3 nucleotides: TGCGCCAGCAGCCAAGATGAACGGGCCTATCAGCCCCAGCATTTT.

This clonotype was detected only a few times. The chain recombines TRBV18 with TRBJ2-1, with D possibly being TRBD2 (6 bases). Trimming shortened V by 1 base and J by 10 bases, and 8 bases separated the two germline ends. This CDR3 contains 12 residues. CDR1 KGHSH and CDR2 LQKENI come from the germline V gene. The CDR3 DNA follows: TGTGCCAGCTCACCACGGCTAGCGGAGCAGTTCTTC. This sequence encodes CASSPRLAEQFF.

With regard to this clonotype: A much larger clone lies a single base off, so this may be a read error. The V call is TRBV12-3 or TRBV12-4, the J call TRBJ2-1; no reliable D call. The CDR3 loop spans 14 amino acids. In DNA form, the CDR3 reads TGTGCCAGCAGTTTTGGAAGTTCCTACAATGATCAGTTCTTC. Protein: CASSFGSSYNDQFF.

The chain links TRBV7-6 to TRBJ2-1; 10 bases map to TRBD2. Germline values: CDR1 SGHVS, CDR2 FNYEAQ. The CDR3 runs 16 residues. The J segment lost 4 bases and the V segment lost 5 bases, leaving 8 bases of the junction unmatched. Here the CDR3 reads CASSTGLAAGYNEQFF. The CDR3 DNA reads TGTGCCAGCAGCACCGGACTAGCGGCCGGTTACAATGAGCAGTTCTTC.

V is TRBV7-9 and J is TRBJ2-5; D gene unclear. The CDR3 consists of 11 residues. V lost 5 bases and J 5 bases, leaving 6 bases between the germline ends. Germline lookup yields CDR1 SEHNR and CDR2 FQNEAQ (reference sequence). CDR3 protein: CASSNRETQYF. The CDR3 DNA follows: TGTGCCAGCAGCAACCGGGAGACCCAGTACTTC.

This clonotype was seen only a few times. J is TRBJ1-1 and V is TRBV29-1, with D possibly TRBD1 on 6 matching bases. Per germline, CDR1 SQVTM and CDR2 ANQGSEA. V was cut by 4 bases and J by 0 bases, with 12 bases left in between. The CDR3 loop spans 14 amino acids. The CDR3 DNA reads as TGCAGCGTTGGCCGGGACAACATGAACACTGAAGCTTTCTTT. This encodes CSVGRDNMNTEAFF. Complete variable domain (other parts from reference TRBV29-1 and TRBJ1-1): SAVISQKPSRDICQRGTSLTIQCQVDSQVTMMFWYRQQPGQSLTLIATANQGSEATYESGFVIDKFPISRPNLTFSTLTVSNMSPEDSSIYLCSVGRDNMNTEAFFGQGTRLTVV.